These 10 T cell receptor beta chains originate from one sample sequenced in a study of technical replicates of blood from a few donors listed by TCRdb under 2017. The library came from the immunoSEQ multiplex PCR assay. The table comes from immuneACCESS by way of TCRdb, which keeps in-frame sequences with V and J called. Part of the clones is missing from these tables; in studies checked, under half for an unresolved V gene and the rest for unknown reasons. For this sample there are almost 90,000 clones; around 95% appear just once. The ten largest make up less than 0.35% of the sample. Sequencing was carried out using T cells isolated from PBMCs. The receptors were gathered from a human donor in good health.

The rearrangement links TRBV9 to TRBJ2-1; possible D gene TRBD1, 6 bases. CDR1 and CDR2 (germline): SGDLS, YYNGEE. Trimming pared 1 base from V and 2 bases from J, leaving 10 bases between. The CDR3 extends over 15 amino acids. The CDR3 DNA is TGTGCCAGCAGCGTAAGGGGGACGCCCTACAATGAGCAGTTCTTC. Translating gives CASSVRGTPYNEQFF.

This clone showed up just once. This rearrangement joins TRBV6-1 to TRBJ2-5, with 9 bases matching TRBD1. The trim removed 10 bases at V and 5 bases at J, leaving 8 bases unmatched. The CDR3 extends over 13 amino acids. Germline loops: CDR1 MNHNS, CDR2 SASEGT. The DNA for the CDR3 is TGTGCCATCAGACAGGGGGGAAAGGAGACCCAGTACTTC. Residues: CAIRQGGKETQYF.

V and J are TRBV5-6 and TRBJ2-3; a possible D gene is TRBD1 (5 bases). Germline assignment: CDR1 SGHDT and CDR2 YYEEEE. Trimming stripped 4 bases from V and 4 bases from J, with 10 bases between. The CDR3 loop spans 13 amino acids. The CDR3 here is CASSPDSSDTQYF. In nucleotides, the CDR3 is TGTGCCAGCAGCCCCGACAGCTCAGATACGCAGTATTTT.

The genes are TRBV6-4 and TRBJ1-5, with D uncertain. This CDR3 region has 14 residues. The germline CDR1 and CDR2 sequences are MRHNA and SNTAGT. The germline V and J ends were trimmed by 7 bases and 6 bases, with 16 bases remaining between them. The CDR3 protein is CASTSGGFCQPQHF. CDR3 nucleotide sequence: TGTGCCAGCACCTCAGGAGGGTTTTGTCAGCCCCAGCATTTT.

The chain couples TRBV27 to TRBJ2-2, with a possible D match to TRBD2 (5 bases). The CDR3 runs to 19 residues. Germline V gene lookup returns CDR1 MNHEY and CDR2 SMNVEV (reference sequence). V gave up 6 bases and J gave up 6 bases, with 29 bases separating them. CDR3 protein: CASRLRGPRTFVVPGELFF. As DNA, the CDR3 is TGTGCCAGCAGGCTTCGGGGTCCCCGGACTTTTGTTGTACCCGGGGAGCTGTTTTTT.

The chain joins TRBV27 to TRBJ2-1; a weak D match, TRBD2 (5 bases). The CDR3 is made up of 12 amino acids. The V gene's germline CDR1 is MNHEY and CDR2 SMNVEV (reference sequence). With 3 bases removed from V and 7 bases from J, the gap between germline ends came to 7 bases. The DNA for the CDR3 is TGTGCCAGCAGTTTGAGGGAAAATGAGCAGTTCTTC. Encoded protein: CASSLRENEQFF.

The chain employs TRBV7-3 and TRBJ2-5; D ambiguous. The CDR3 loop spans 14 amino acids. The V gene lost 1 base and the J gene lost 4 bases, with 10 bases spanning the gap. CDR1 SGHTA and CDR2 FQGTGA come from the germline V gene. The CDR3 coding sequence is TGTGCCAGCAGCTTAAACCCCCTACTAGAGACCCAGTACTTC. Translation gives CASSLNPLLETQYF. The full variable domain, completed using reference TRBV7-3 and TRBJ2-5, is GAGVSQTPSNKVTEKGKYVELRCDPISGHTALYWYRQSLGQGPEFLIYFQGTGAADDSGLPNDRFFAVRPEGSVSTLKIQRTERGDSAVYLCASSLNPLLETQYFGPGTRLLVL.

The chain carries TRBV19 and TRBJ2-3, with 8 bases aligning to TRBD2. With 4 bases clipped from V and 0 bases from J, the junction kept 3 bases outside the gene matches. This CDR3 is built from 15 residues. Germline CDR1 LNHDA, CDR2 SQIVND (reference sequence). The CDR3 nucleotides are TGTGCCAGTAGTACCAGCGGGAGAAGCACAGATACGCAGTATTTT. It translates to CASSTSGRSTDTQYF.

The CDR3 bases are TGTGCCAGCAGCGCCGGGATGAGGGGGTTTACCGGGGAGCTGTTTTTT. Protein product: CASSAGMRGFTGELFF. The V call is TRBV9, the J call TRBJ2-2; TRBD1 might be the D (6 bases). Germline lookup yields CDR1 SGDLS and CDR2 YYNGEE. The CDR3 loop spans 16 amino acids. Between the trimmed V and J ends, which lost 3 bases and 5 bases, there was a span of 17 bases.

This clone is categorized as medium-sized. The V and J genes are TRBV19 and TRBJ1-3, with 7 bases lining up with TRBD1. Germline V lookup: CDR1 LNHDA, CDR2 SQIVND (reference sequence). This CDR3 contains 16 residues. V dropped 0 bases and J dropped 4; count of bases not matched to a gene: 6. CDR3 sequence: CASSIDLTGPGNTIYF. The CDR3 nucleotides read TGTGCCAGTAGTATAGACTTGACAGGGCCCGGAAACACCATATATTTT.